Listed here is a single TCR beta chain. Its antigen is as yet unknown. The libraries of TRB cDNA were constructed through 5' RACE using UMI labels. TCRdb derives one entry per CDR3 protein from the 5' RACE reads, leaving out DNA. The sample table includes about 63,000 distinct CDR3 sequences. This sample was included in a study of CXCR3-negative and CXCR3-positive naive CD8 T cells. Whole-study results and caveats: More hydrophobic TRB CDR3s occurred in CXCR3-positive than in CXCR3-negative naive cells.

The CDR3 contains 14 residues. Germline-derived CDR1 and CDR2 are GTSNPN and SVGIG (reference sequence). The genes are TRBV30 and TRBJ2-7; TCRdb's D call, TRBD1, is unchecked because there is no DNA. The receptor was derived from a human donor in good health. Some clones in this sample may be carry-over from other donors' samples. What was sequenced was naive CXCR3+ CD8+ T cells from blood. As to subset: CD45RO-CCR7+CD27+CD95- naive CD8+ T cells expressing CXCR3 (TNR3+). The CDR3 reads CAWSPPTGLGEQYF. The complete variable domain, with remaining parts taken from reference TRBV30 and TRBJ2-7, reads SQTIHQWPATLVQPVGSPLSLECTVEGTSNPNLYWYRQAAGRGLQLLFYSVGIGQISSEVPQNLSASRPQDRQFILSSKKLLLSDSGFYLCAWSPPTGLGEQYFGPGTRLTVT.